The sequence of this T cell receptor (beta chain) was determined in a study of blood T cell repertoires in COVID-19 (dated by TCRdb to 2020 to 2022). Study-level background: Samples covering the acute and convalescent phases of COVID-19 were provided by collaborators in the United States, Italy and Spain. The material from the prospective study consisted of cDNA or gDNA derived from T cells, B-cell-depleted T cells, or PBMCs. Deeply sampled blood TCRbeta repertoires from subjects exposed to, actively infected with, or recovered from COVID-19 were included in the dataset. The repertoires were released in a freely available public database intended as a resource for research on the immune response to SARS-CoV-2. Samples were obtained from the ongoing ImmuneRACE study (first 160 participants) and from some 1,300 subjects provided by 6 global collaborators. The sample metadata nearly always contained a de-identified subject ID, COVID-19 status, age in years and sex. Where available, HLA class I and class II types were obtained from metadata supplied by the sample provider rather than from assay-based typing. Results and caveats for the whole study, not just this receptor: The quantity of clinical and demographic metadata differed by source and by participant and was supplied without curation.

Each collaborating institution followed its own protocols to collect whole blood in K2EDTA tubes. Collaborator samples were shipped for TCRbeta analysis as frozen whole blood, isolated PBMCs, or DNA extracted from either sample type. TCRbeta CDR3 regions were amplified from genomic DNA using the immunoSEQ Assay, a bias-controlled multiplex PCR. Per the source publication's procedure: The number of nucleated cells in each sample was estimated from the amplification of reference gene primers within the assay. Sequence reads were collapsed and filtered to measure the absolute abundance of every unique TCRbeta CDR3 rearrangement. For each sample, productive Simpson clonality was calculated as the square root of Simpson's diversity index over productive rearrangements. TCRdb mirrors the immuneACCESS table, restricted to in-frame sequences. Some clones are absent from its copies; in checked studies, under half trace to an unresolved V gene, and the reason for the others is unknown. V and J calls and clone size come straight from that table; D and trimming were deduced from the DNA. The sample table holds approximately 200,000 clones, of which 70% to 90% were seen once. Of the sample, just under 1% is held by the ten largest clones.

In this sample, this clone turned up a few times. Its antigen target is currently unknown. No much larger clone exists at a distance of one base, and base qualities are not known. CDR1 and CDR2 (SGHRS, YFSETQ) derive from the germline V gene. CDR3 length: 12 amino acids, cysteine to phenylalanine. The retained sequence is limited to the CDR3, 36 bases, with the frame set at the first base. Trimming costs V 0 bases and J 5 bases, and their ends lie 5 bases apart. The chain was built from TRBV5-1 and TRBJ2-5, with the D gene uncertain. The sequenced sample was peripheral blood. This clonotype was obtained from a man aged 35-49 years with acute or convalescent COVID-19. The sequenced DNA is TGCGCCAGCAGCTTGGAACTGGAGACCCAGTACTTC. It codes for CASSLELETQYF.